The 8 T cell receptor beta chains in this list originate from one sample, sequenced in a study of T-cell reconstitution after alpha-beta-depleted transplantation in children. Unique molecular identifiers were used in preparing the TCRbeta library. TCRdb independently ran MiXCR on the PCR reads; one entry per CDR3 protein. The repertoire holds some 500,000 distinct CDR3 sequences, with approximately 20% as singletons. Specimen: PBMCs from the stem cell graft donor, collected from the stem cell graft. The receptors stem from a human donor who donated a stem cell graft to a child with acute lymphoblastic leukemia.

This clonotype was counted between two and nine times. The chain has TRBV20-1 and TRBJ1-2; D may be TRBD1 (6 bases). The germline V gene has CDR1 DFQATT and CDR2 SNEGSKA (reference sequence). The CDR3 is made up of 13 amino acids. The ends were cut back, 2 bases at V and 8 bases at J, with 15 bases in the middle. The CDR3: CSARPGTLGGYTF. Written as DNA, the CDR3 is TGCAGTGCTAGACCGGGGACACTTGGGGGCTACACCTTC.

This clonotype was detected once. V usage is TRBV27 and J usage is TRBJ1-1, with D tentatively TRBD1 (6 bases). The V and J ends lost 10 bases and 5 bases respectively, with 14 bases between them. The CDR3 extends over 12 amino acids. Germline CDR1 and CDR2: MNHEY and SMNVEV (reference sequence). The CDR3 region has the DNA TGTGCCATCGGGGAGGGGGGAACTGAAGCTTTCTTT. The encoded protein is CAIGEGGTEAFF.

V and J are TRBV27 and TRBJ2-7, with TRBD2 as a possible D gene (7 bases). Germline loops: CDR1 MNHEY, CDR2 SMNVEV (reference sequence). V was shortened by 4 bases and J by 3 bases, with 13 bases between the two germline ends. The CDR3 is made up of 14 amino acids. CDR3 amino acids: CASSYTGGVYEQYF. CDR3 nucleotides: TGTGCCAGCAGTTATACGGGGGGCGTCTACGAGCAGTACTTC.

The chain carries TRBV5-1 and TRBJ2-1; TRBD2 matches 16 bases. The CDR3 covers 17 residues. Germline CDR1 SGHRS, CDR2 YFSETQ. Trimming removed 4 bases from V and 3 bases from J; junction bases left unmatched: 4. Here the CDR3 DNA reads TGCGCCAGCAGCATGGGACTAGCGGGAGGGTTCTACAATGAGCAGTTCTTC. Its translation: CASSMGLAGGFYNEQFF. Full variable domain (outside the CDR3, taken from reference TRBV5-1 and TRBJ2-1): KAGVTQTPRYLIKTRGQQVTLSCSPISGHRSVSWYQQTPGQGLQFLFEYFSETQRNKGNFPGRFSGRQFSNSRSEMNVSTLELGDSALYLCASSMGLAGGFYNEQFFGPGTRLTVL.

There are a few counts of this clonotype. The chain couples TRBV20-1 to TRBJ2-2, with D possibly being TRBD1 (5 bases). The CDR3 runs 21 residues. The germline V and J ends were trimmed by 6 bases and 1 base, with 33 bases remaining between them. Germline V gene data show CDR1 as DFQATT and CDR2 as SNEGSKA (reference sequence). CDR3 protein: CSATESRASWSKERNTGELFF. The DNA of the CDR3 is TGCAGTGCGACAGAATCTAGGGCAAGTTGGTCGAAAGAGAGGAACACCGGGGAGCTGTTTTTT.

This clonotype was counted a few times. The chain is built from TRBV12-3 or TRBV12-4 and TRBJ2-5, with TRBD2 matching over 7 bases. Losses at the gene ends were 6 bases for V and 5 bases for J; bases not matched to a gene: 9. CDR3 length: 14 amino acids. CDR3: CASSPGLVIETQYF. The CDR3 DNA is TGTGCCAGCAGCCCCGGACTAGTCATCGAGACCCAGTACTTC.

The chain employs TRBV4-1 and TRBJ1-4, with 8 positions matching TRBD1. In germline, CDR1 is MGHRA, CDR2 YSYEKL. V lost 8 bases, J lost 0 bases, and 8 bases stayed unmatched. The CDR3 is made up of 16 amino acids. As DNA, the CDR3 is TGCGCCAGCCGGGACAGGACAATCCCAACTAATGAAAAACTGTTTTTT. Protein: CASRDRTIPTNEKLFF.

V gene TRBV7-9 combines with J gene TRBJ1-5; D is undetermined. Trimming removed 1 base from V and 11 bases from J, with 15 bases in between. CDR3 size: 14 residues. Per the germline V gene, CDR1 is SEHNR and CDR2 is FQNEAQ (reference sequence). CDR3 in DNA: TGTGCCAGCAGCTTAGGTGTGGATCCCGGTGCCCAGCATTTT. Protein product: CASSLGVDPGAQHF.